The 15 T cell receptor beta chains reported below all come from one sample, sequenced in a study of blood T cells in healthy people across ages. Alongside a J-beta primer mix, a sample-barcoded 5' primer served in a second PCR lasting about 7 to 11 cycles. TCRdb re-derived calls from the 5' RACE reads in MiXCR, one entry per CDR3 protein. The repertoire holds some 900,000 distinct CDR3 sequences, with roughly 50% as singletons. Sequencing was done on a sample of blood. The receptors stem from a man aged 25-40 years in good health.

V and J are TRBV5-1 and TRBJ2-3, with a possible D match to TRBD1 (6 bases). The germline V and J ends were trimmed by 0 bases and 2 bases, with 10 bases remaining between them. CDR3 size: 15 residues. Germline V CDR1 and CDR2: SGHRS, YFSETQ. The DNA of the CDR3 is TGCGCCAGCAGCTTGGGGACAGAGCTCACAGATACGCAGTATTTT. Its protein is CASSLGTELTDTQYF.

The chain carries TRBV9 and TRBJ2-7, with D unclear. Germline CDR1 reads SGDLS; CDR2 reads YYNGEE. Trimming removed 3 bases from V and 5 bases from J, with 12 bases in between. CDR3 size: 13 residues. CDR3 protein: CASSATSQDEQYF. DNA for the CDR3: TGTGCCAGCAGCGCGACATCCCAGGACGAGCAGTACTTC.

This clonotype showed up just once. This chain connects TRBV27 to TRBJ2-1; tentative D call: TRBD2 (6 bases). CDR1 and CDR2 from the germline V gene are MNHEY and SMNVEV (reference sequence). The ends were cut back, 3 bases at V and 2 bases at J, with 14 bases in the middle. This CDR3 has 16 amino acids. The DNA for the CDR3 is TGTGCCAGCAGTTTTGGGACTGTCCTTCCCTACAATGAGCAGTTCTTC. The encoded protein is CASSFGTVLPYNEQFF.

The table lists this clonotype with many counts. The chain couples TRBV3-1 to TRBJ1-1, with D hard to call. This CDR3 contains 13 residues. The germline gives CDR1 LGHDT, CDR2 YNNKEL (reference sequence). V dropped 0 bases and J dropped 11 bases, with 13 bases sitting between them. The CDR3 protein is CASSQDIRTRAFF. The CDR3 nucleotides are TGTGCCAGCAGCCAAGATATAAGGACCAGGGCTTTCTTT.

The rearrangement joins TRBV7-2 to TRBJ2-1, with 8 bases lining up with TRBD1. Losses at the gene ends were 6 bases for V and 3 bases for J; bases not matched to a gene: 7. The CDR3 has 15 residues. Germline loops: CDR1 SGHTA, CDR2 FQGNSA. The CDR3 DNA reads TGTGCCAGCAGGGCAGGGGGCTCCCTCTACAATGAGCAGTTCTTC. It translates to CASRAGGSLYNEQFF.

The chain has TRBV7-2 and TRBJ2-3; the match to TRBD2 covers 7 bases. The germline CDR1 and CDR2 sequences are SGHTA and FQGNSA. Germline trimming cut 5 bases from V and 0 bases from J; bases unmatched to any gene: 8. This CDR3 region has 16 residues. The CDR3 DNA is TGTGCCAGCAGCGCCCAACTAGCGAGTAGCACAGATACGCAGTATTTT. It is translated as CASSAQLASSTDTQYF. The complete variable domain, with remaining parts taken from reference TRBV7-2 and TRBJ2-3, reads GAGVSQSPSNKVTEKGKDVELRCDPISGHTALYWYRQSLGQGLEFLIYFQGNSAPDKSGLPSDRFSAERTGGSVSTLTIQRTQQEDSAVYLCASSAQLASSTDTQYFGPGTRLTVL.

The rearrangement links TRBV12-3 or TRBV12-4 to TRBJ2-5; D not resolved. The CDR3 has 13 residues. The V gene lost 2 bases and the J gene lost 11 bases, with 15 bases spanning the gap. The CDR3 loop is CASSLPSDDEQYF. The CDR3 DNA reads TGTGCCAGCAGTTTACCCTCTGACGATGAGCAGTACTTC.

The gene calls are TRBV7-9 and TRBJ2-5; tentative D call: TRBD1 (6 bases). Per germline, CDR1 SEHNR and CDR2 FQNEAQ (reference sequence). The CDR3 is made up of 14 amino acids. The ends were cut back, 6 bases at V and 4 bases at J, with 15 bases in the middle. This CDR3 is CASSPRDMVETQYF. The CDR3 DNA follows: TGTGCCAGCAGTCCCCGGGACATGGTAGAGACCCAGTACTTC.

The chain recombines TRBV6-5 with TRBJ2-1; 9 nucleotides agree with TRBD1. This CDR3 region has 14 residues. The V gene end was trimmed by 5 bases and the J gene end by 14 bases; junction bases not matched to a gene: 13. From germline, CDR1 is MNHEY and CDR2 SVGAGI. CDR3 DNA sequence: TGTGCCAGCAGTCCCGGGACAGGGTTGTATTTGGAGTTCTTC. Amino acid sequence: CASSPGTGLYLEFF.

This clonotype has a count of ten or more. This chain joins TRBV27 and TRBJ2-1, with TRBD1 matching over 7 bases. V dropped 8 bases and J dropped 4; count of bases not matched to a gene: 8. Per germline, CDR1 MNHEY and CDR2 SMNVEV (reference sequence). The CDR3 is made up of 14 amino acids. The CDR3 protein is CASRLGTVYNEQFF. The CDR3 nucleotides are TGTGCCAGCCGACTCGGGACAGTTTACAATGAGCAGTTCTTC.

Comments on this clonotype: This may be a read error, as it is one base from a much larger clone. V and J are TRBV27 and TRBJ2-5; a weak D match, TRBD1 (5 bases). The J call could be wrong; TRBJ2-7 is a better fit for the DNA end. This CDR3 has 14 residues. Germline V gene data show CDR1 as MNHEY and CDR2 as SMNVEV (reference sequence). In nucleotides, the CDR3 is TGTGCCAGCAGTGTATCTACAGGTTCCTACGAGCAGTACTTC. It yields the protein CASSVSTGSYEQYF.

This clonotype has at least ten counts. The chain joins TRBV12-3 or TRBV12-4 to TRBJ2-1; D may be TRBD2 (7 bases). CDR3 length: 12 amino acids. The V and J ends lost 7 bases and 8 bases respectively, with 12 bases between them. The CDR3 coding sequence is TGTGCCAGCATCGGCGGGGGCCATGAGCAGTTCTTC. It codes for CASIGGGHEQFF.

CDR3 sequence reads: CSASVSTYGYTF. The CDR3 DNA reads TGCAGTGCTAGTGTTTCGACCTATGGCTACACCTTC. The V call is TRBV20-1, the J call TRBJ1-2; no definite D call. The CDR3 is made up of 12 amino acids. Trimming shortened V by 3 bases and J by 4 bases, and 9 bases separated the two germline ends. Looked up from germline, CDR1 is DFQATT and CDR2 is SNEGSKA (reference sequence).

This clonotype was recorded at least ten times. The chain links TRBV21-1 to TRBJ2-3; the table's D call TRBD2 went unverified against the DNA. TRBV21-1 is listed as a pseudogene. The CDR3 runs to 15 residues. For the CDR3, the DNA is TGTGCCAGCAGCAAAGGACTAGCGGTTTATCATACGCAGTATTTT. Translation: CASSKGLAVYHTQYF.

V usage is TRBV30 and J usage is TRBJ2-7; 9 positions match TRBD1. J lost 7 bases, V lost 4 bases, and 2 bases had no gene match. Germline V gene sequence: CDR1 GTSNPN, CDR2 SVGIG (reference sequence). The CDR3 covers 11 residues. The chain's CDR3 is CAWNRGQEQYF. The CDR3 DNA sequence: TGTGCCTGGAACAGGGGGCAAGAGCAGTACTTC.